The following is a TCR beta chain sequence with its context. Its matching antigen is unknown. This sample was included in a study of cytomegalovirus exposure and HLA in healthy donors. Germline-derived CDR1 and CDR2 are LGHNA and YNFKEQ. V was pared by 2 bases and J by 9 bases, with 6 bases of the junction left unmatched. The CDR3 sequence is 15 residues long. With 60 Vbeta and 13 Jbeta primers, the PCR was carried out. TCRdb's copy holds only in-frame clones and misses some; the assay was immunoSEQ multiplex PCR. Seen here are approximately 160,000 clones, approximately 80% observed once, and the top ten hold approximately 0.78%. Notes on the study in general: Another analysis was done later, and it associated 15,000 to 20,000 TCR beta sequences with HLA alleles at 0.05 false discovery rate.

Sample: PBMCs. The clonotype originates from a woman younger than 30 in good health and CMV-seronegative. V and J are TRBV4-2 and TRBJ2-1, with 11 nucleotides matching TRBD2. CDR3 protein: CASSQPGTSGTEQFF. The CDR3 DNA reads TGTGCCAGCAGCCAACCCGGGACTAGCGGCACTGAGCAGTTCTTC.